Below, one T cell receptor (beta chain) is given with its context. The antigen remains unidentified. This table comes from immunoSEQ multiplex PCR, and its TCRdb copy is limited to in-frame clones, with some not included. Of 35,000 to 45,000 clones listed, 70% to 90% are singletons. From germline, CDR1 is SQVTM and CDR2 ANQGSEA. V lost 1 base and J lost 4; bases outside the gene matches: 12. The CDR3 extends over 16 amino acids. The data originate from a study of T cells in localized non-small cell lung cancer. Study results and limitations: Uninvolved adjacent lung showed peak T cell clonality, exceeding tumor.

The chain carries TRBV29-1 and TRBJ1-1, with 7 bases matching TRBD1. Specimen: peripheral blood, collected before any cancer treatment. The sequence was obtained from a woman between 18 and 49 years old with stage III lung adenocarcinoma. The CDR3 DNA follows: TGCAGCGTTGAAGGACGACAGGGTGGAGTGAGCACTGAAGCTTTCTTT. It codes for CSVEGRQGGVSTEAFF.